This paragraph covers one T cell receptor beta chain sequence. This clonotype was seen many times. Its antigen remains undetermined. The sample holds no much larger clone one base away, and base qualities are not on file. The data stem from a study of neurological immune-mediated disorders (dated by TCRdb to about 2019). Concerning the study at large: Among the approximately 35 multiple sclerosis patients, relapsing-remitting MS accounted for about 31 and secondary progressive MS accounted for 3. Peripheral blood TCR-beta repertoires from HTLV-I-associated myelopathy (HAM/TSP) patients, multiple sclerosis patients and healthy controls were compared by UMI-based sequencing. The approximately 110 TCR-beta libraries included longitudinal samples, technical triplicates and paired sorted CD4+ and CD8+ T-cell subsets alongside PBMC samples. The cohort comprised 65 to 75 subjects: 15 or so HAM/TSP patients, some 34 multiple sclerosis patients and 20 healthy controls. The paper's findings and limits, for the study overall: The MS cluster showed no association with clinical or MRI features, and the authors stated that larger cohorts are needed. In phylogenetic analysis, the repertoires of 18 of 34 MS patients grouped into a cluster of related CDR3 sequences, which suggests a possible signature at the repertoire level. No identical CDR3 amino acid sequences were found to be shared among expanded clones across subjects, suggesting that TCR-beta repertoires were private in all groups. The highest TCR clonal expansion was observed in HAM/TSP patients, whereas the lowest was observed in MS patients, even when compared with healthy controls.

Unsorted PBMC libraries were generated from 2 million PBMCs stored in RNAlater at -80 °C until RNA extraction. The multiple sclerosis patients were enrolled in a US clinical protocol that used magnetic resonance imaging to evaluate disease progression. Peripheral blood underwent Ficoll-Hypaque density gradient centrifugation to isolate PBMCs, which were then cryopreserved in liquid nitrogen. cDNA was synthesized by template-switch 5'RACE using a primer with a 10-nucleotide random unique molecular identifier that tagged each TCR transcript. Every sequencing run yielded over 180 million TCR-beta sequences covering 15-18 subjects. The RNeasy kit was used to extract total RNA. The KAPA Real-time Library Amplification kit was used to amplify TCR-beta VDJ regions with primers targeting the TCR constant region and the 5'RACE anchor. Sample indexes and Illumina adaptors were added in a first PCR, and a second PCR then increased library yield. After Ampure bead purification, the roughly 650 bp TCR product was size-selected on a 2% E-gel SizeSelection system. Before pooling, library quality was checked on a Bioanalyzer, concentration was measured with Qubit, and libraries were quantified with the Kapa Library Quantification kit. Paired-end 2 x 150 bp sequencing of the libraries was performed on an Illumina HiSeq 2500. To increase sequence diversity, about 23-30% phiX was spiked into each library pool. Turning to the authors' computational methods: Quality-filtered reads were processed with the UMI-based MiGEC pipeline, which removed over 80% of raw TCR sequences during error correction. IMGT germline references were used for aligning VDJ genes, and each clonotype was defined as a unique CDR3 amino acid sequence together with its V-J genes. VDJtools evaluated clonal expansion, Shannon diversity and CDR3 relatedness (CalcPairwiseDistances, ClusterSamples); CLCbio workbench built phylogenetic trees. Expanded clones were defined as having at least 8 unique UMIs, based on coefficient-of-variation modelling across technical triplicates. Using fastp at Q25 and MiXCR, TCRdb reprocessed the public reads and kept productive beta chains. Rows are unified per CDR3 protein, each entry keeping the most common DNA and genes. The V and J calls here are based on TCRdb, not the publication. This sample is represented by approximately 65,000 distinct CDR3 sequences; about 4% of them were singletons. The ten largest clones capture 2.5% to 3% of the sample.

V drops 3 bases and J drops 6 bases, leaving 4 bases in between. The CDR3 measures 11 amino acids from cysteine to phenylalanine. Only the CDR3 DNA is retained, 33 bases long and in frame from the first base. The receptor comes from a man aged 50 to 60 with multiple sclerosis. The chain uses TRBV12-3 or TRBV12-4 and TRBJ2-3, with the D gene too uncertain to name. The sample consisted of PBMCs. The DNA sequence follows: TGTGCCAGCAGTTTTTCCGATACGCAGTATTTT. Translated, it gives CASSFSDTQYF.